These 19 T cell receptor beta chains were all obtained from the same sample, sequenced in a study of shared clonotypes between healthy human individuals. Method: immunoSEQ multiplex PCR; TCRdb's copy keeps in-frame clones and lacks some. The table includes 1,400,000 or so clones, roughly 98.5% detected once. The sequenced sample was naive CD4+ T cells sorted from blood. As to subset: CD45RA+ positively selected. Receptors originate from a man aged 25 to 45 in good health.

The chain links TRBV9 to TRBJ2-2; no clear D. Germline values: CDR1 SGDLS, CDR2 YYNGEE. V lost 4 bases and J 1 base, leaving 11 bases between the germline ends. CDR3 length: 15 residues. The CDR3 region is CASSPRHLNTGELFF. The CDR3 DNA follows: TGTGCCAGCAGCCCGAGACACCTGAACACCGGGGAGCTGTTTTTT.

About this clone itself: Other DNA sequences in this specimen translate into the identical CDR3. V and J are TRBV28 and TRBJ1-5; D uncertain. V was pared by 6 bases and J by 2 bases, with 5 bases between. Germline CDR1 MDHEN, CDR2 SYDVKM. This CDR3 spans 12 amino acids. CDR3 in amino acids: CASSSGNQPQHF. The DNA of the CDR3 is TGTGCCAGCAGCTCGGGCAATCAGCCCCAGCATTTT.

This rearrangement joins TRBV9 to TRBJ2-3; D is unclear. Germline CDR1 reads SGDLS; CDR2 reads YYNGEE. Trimming took 4 bases from V and 1 from J, leaving 10 bases between them. The CDR3 covers 14 residues. CDR3 region: CASSIRPRTDTQYF. The CDR3 DNA sequence: TGTGCCAGCAGCATACGGCCCCGCACAGATACGCAGTATTTT.

In the case of this clone: Distinct nucleotide sequences in the sample also encode this CDR3. The CDR3 here is CASSLDLAGPTDTQYF. The DNA for the CDR3 is TGCGCCAGCAGCTTGGACCTAGCGGGTCCCACAGATACGCAGTATTTT. This chain connects TRBV5-1 to TRBJ2-3; TRBD2 aligns across 8 bases. Germline V lookup: CDR1 SGHRS, CDR2 YFSETQ. Trimming took 0 bases from V and 2 from J; bases not matched to a gene: 5. This CDR3 contains 16 residues. Using reference TRBV5-1 and TRBJ2-3 for the parts outside the CDR3, the full variable domain is KAGVTQTPRYLIKTRGQQVTLSCSPISGHRSVSWYQQTPGQGLQFLFEYFSETQRNKGNFPGRFSGRQFSNSRSEMNVSTLELGDSALYLCASSLDLAGPTDTQYFGPGTRLTVL.

This chain connects TRBV7-3 to TRBJ2-1; no firm D call. CDR3 length equals 15 residues. CDR1 and CDR2 (germline): SGHTA, FQGTGA. Trimming stripped 5 bases from V and 5 bases from J, with 16 bases between. CDR3 sequence reads: CASSPHSLEDNEQFF. The CDR3 DNA reads TGTGCCAGCAGCCCCCATAGCCTCGAGGACAATGAGCAGTTCTTC.

This chain joins TRBV6-1 and TRBJ2-7, with 8 nucleotides matching TRBD2. The CDR3 consists of 15 residues. The germline CDR1 and CDR2 sequences are MNHNS and SASEGT. The junction had 11 bases not matched to a gene; V was cut back by 3 bases and J by 7 bases. Here the CDR3 reads CASSESGGPWGEQYF. CDR3 in DNA: TGTGCCAGCAGTGAGTCGGGAGGGCCATGGGGTGAGCAGTACTTC.

The J gene is TRBJ1-5, the V gene TRBV18, with D tentatively TRBD1 (6 bases). From germline, CDR1 is KGHSH and CDR2 LQKENI. V lost 4 bases, J lost 8 bases, and 15 bases lay in between. CDR3 size: 14 residues. The CDR3 sequence is CASSRGRGGEPQHF. CDR3 DNA sequence: TGTGCCAGCTCACGTGGCAGGGGCGGGGAGCCCCAGCATTTT.

This chain connects TRBV28 to TRBJ2-7; TRBD2 matches at 8 bases. The CDR3 totals 15 residues. Per the germline V gene, CDR1 is MDHEN and CDR2 is SYDVKM. V lost 2 bases to trimming and J lost 5 bases; unmatched junction nucleotides: 8. In DNA, the CDR3 is TGTGCCAGCAGTTTAGGGGCAGCGGGAGCCCACGAGCAGTACTTC. Translated: CASSLGAAGAHEQYF.

V and J are TRBV27 and TRBJ1-5; D remains ambiguous. Germline values: CDR1 MNHEY, CDR2 SMNVEV (reference sequence). The CDR3 runs 15 residues. V lost 2 bases and J lost 1, with 9 bases in between. As DNA, the CDR3 is TGTGCCAGCAGTTTAGGGCTGGGCAGCAATCAGCCCCAGCATTTT. Translating gives CASSLGLGSNQPQHF.

J is TRBJ1-2 and V is TRBV2; D is uncertain. Germline CDR1 reads SNHLY; CDR2 reads FYNNEI. The CDR3 spans 12 residues. Trimming pared 6 bases from V and 5 bases from J, leaving 10 bases between. CDR3 sequence (DNA): TGTGCCAGCAGCGCGGAGGTATATGGCTACACCTTC. This sequence encodes CASSAEVYGYTF.

This chain connects TRBV5-1 to TRBJ2-1; 11 nucleotides match TRBD1. CDR1 SGHRS and CDR2 YFSETQ come from the germline V gene. The junction had 7 bases not matched to a gene; V was cut back by 3 bases and J by 8 bases. The CDR3 consists of 15 residues. The CDR3 is CASSSGQGAGDEQFF. The CDR3 coding sequence is TGCGCCAGCAGCTCCGGACAGGGGGCCGGGGATGAGCAGTTCTTC.

The chain combines TRBV5-1 with TRBJ2-7; weak D call: TRBD1 (5 bases). This CDR3 region has 13 residues. The germline V gene encodes CDR1 SGHRS and CDR2 YFSETQ. The V and J ends lost 1 base and 8 bases respectively, with 13 bases between them. The CDR3 sequence is CASSLIQDNKQYF. Written as DNA, the CDR3 is TGCGCCAGCAGCTTGATACAGGACAATAAGCAGTACTTC. The entire variable domain, with the rest obtained from reference TRBV5-1 and TRBJ2-7, is as follows: KAGVTQTPRYLIKTRGQQVTLSCSPISGHRSVSWYQQTPGQGLQFLFEYFSETQRNKGNFPGRFSGRQFSNSRSEMNVSTLELGDSALYLCASSLIQDNKQYFGPGTRLTVT.

The V gene is TRBV5-1, the J gene TRBJ2-4; D gene unclear. The CDR3 spans 16 residues. In germline, CDR1 is SGHRS, CDR2 YFSETQ. The V gene lost 0 bases and the J gene lost 6 bases, with 16 bases spanning the gap. CDR3 bases: TGCGCCAGCAGCTTGGAGCCGGGTACGGGTGCAAACATTCAGTACTTC. Protein sequence: CASSLEPGTGANIQYF.

The chain recombines TRBV13 with TRBJ1-1, with a possible D match to TRBD1 (6 bases). The CDR3 runs to 19 residues. CDR1 is PRHDT and CDR2 is FYEKMQ in the germline V gene (reference sequence). Trimming stripped 2 bases from V and 9 bases from J, with 31 bases between. CDR3 in amino acids: CASSLQGLPLPQDPPQAFF. The CDR3, as DNA: TGTGCCAGCAGCTTACAGGGGCTTCCGCTCCCGCAAGACCCCCCACAAGCTTTCTTT.

The chain couples TRBV9 to TRBJ1-2; no clear D. The CDR3 contains 15 residues. Per the germline V gene, CDR1 is SGDLS and CDR2 is YYNGEE. Trimming cost V 0 bases and J 0 bases, with 9 bases left between them. The CDR3 here is CASSVAVDSNYGYTF. The CDR3 DNA is TGTGCCAGCAGCGTAGCGGTGGATTCTAACTATGGCTACACCTTC.

The chain employs TRBV6-6 and TRBJ2-5; D possibly uses TRBD1 or TRBD2 (5 bases each). This CDR3 has 16 residues. The germline gives CDR1 MNHNY, CDR2 SVGAGI (reference sequence). The V gene lost 1 base and the J gene lost 5 bases, with 17 bases spanning the gap. The CDR3 here is CASSYLPGQVAETQYF. The CDR3, as DNA: TGTGCCAGCAGTTACTTACCGGGGCAGGTAGCGGAGACCCAGTACTTC.

Worth noting for this clone: The identical CDR3 is also encoded by other nucleotide sequences in the sample. This chain joins TRBV5-1 and TRBJ1-1, with unresolved D. CDR1 SGHRS and CDR2 YFSETQ come from the germline V gene. This CDR3 comprises 14 residues. Between the trimmed V and J ends, which lost 0 bases and 5 bases, there was a span of 11 bases. CDR3 sequence: CASSLGGDGTEAFF. In nucleotides, the CDR3 is TGCGCCAGCAGCTTGGGTGGGGATGGGACTGAAGCTTTCTTT.

This clone was seen once. V is TRBV28 and J is TRBJ1-1, with 10 bases fitting TRBD1. Per the germline V gene, CDR1 is MDHEN and CDR2 is SYDVKM. J lost 10 bases, V lost 3 bases, and 5 bases had no gene match. This CDR3 has 13 amino acids. The CDR3 here is CASSFGTGVRAFF. The CDR3 region has the DNA TGTGCCAGCAGTTTCGGGACAGGGGTAAGAGCTTTCTTT.

The J gene is TRBJ2-4, the V gene TRBV27, with D maybe TRBD1 (5 bases). In germline, CDR1 is MNHEY, CDR2 SMNVEV (reference sequence). This CDR3 comprises 14 residues. V lost 2 bases and J 6 bases, leaving 11 bases between the germline ends. CDR3 sequence (DNA): TGTGCCAGCAGTTTAGGGCAGGGAATAAACATTCAGTACTTC. Its protein is CASSLGQGINIQYF.